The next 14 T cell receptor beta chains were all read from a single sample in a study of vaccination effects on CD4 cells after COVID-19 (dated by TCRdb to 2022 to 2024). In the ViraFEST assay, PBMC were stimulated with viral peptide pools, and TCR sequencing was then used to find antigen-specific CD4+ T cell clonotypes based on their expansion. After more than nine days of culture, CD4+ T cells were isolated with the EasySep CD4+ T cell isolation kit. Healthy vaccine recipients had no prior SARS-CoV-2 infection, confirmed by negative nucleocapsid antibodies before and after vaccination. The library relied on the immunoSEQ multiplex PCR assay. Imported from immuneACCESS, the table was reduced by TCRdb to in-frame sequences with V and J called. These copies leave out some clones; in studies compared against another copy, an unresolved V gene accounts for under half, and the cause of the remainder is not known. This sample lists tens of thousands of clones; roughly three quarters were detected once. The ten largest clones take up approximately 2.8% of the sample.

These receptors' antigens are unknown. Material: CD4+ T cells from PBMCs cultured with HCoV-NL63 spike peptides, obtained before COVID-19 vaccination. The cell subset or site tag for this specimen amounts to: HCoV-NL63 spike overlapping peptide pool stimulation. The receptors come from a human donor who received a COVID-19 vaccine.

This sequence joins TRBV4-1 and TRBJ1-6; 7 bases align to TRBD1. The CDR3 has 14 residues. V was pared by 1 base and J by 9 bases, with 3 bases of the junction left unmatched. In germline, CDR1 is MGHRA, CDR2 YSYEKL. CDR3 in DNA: TGCGCCAGCAGCCAAGGAGACAGGGCTTCACCCCTCCACTTT. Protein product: CASSQGDRASPLHF.

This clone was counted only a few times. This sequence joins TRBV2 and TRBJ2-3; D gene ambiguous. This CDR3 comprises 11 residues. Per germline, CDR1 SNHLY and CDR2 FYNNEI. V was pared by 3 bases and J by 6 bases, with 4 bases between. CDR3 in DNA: TGTGCCAGCAGTGATGTTGATACGCAGTATTTT. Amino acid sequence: CASSDVDTQYF.

In DNA, the CDR3 is TGTGCCAGCAGCACCTCATTATTGGGTGGAGAGACCCAGTACTTC. Its protein is CASSTSLLGGETQYF. The chain has TRBV9 and TRBJ2-5; D is undetermined. The CDR3 length is 15 residues. The ends were cut back, 4 bases at V and 4 bases at J, with 17 bases in the middle. The V gene's germline CDR1 is SGDLS and CDR2 YYNGEE.

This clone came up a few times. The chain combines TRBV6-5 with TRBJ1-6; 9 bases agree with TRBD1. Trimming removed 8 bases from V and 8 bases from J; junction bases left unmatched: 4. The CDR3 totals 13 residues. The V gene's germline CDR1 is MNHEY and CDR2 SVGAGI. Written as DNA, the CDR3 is TGTGCCAGCCGGACAGGGGCCTATTCACCCCTCCACTTT. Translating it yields CASRTGAYSPLHF.

The CDR3 loop reads CASSLGTQQYF. For the CDR3, the DNA is TGTGCCAGCAGCTTAGGGACTCAGCAGTATTTT. The chain employs TRBV7-2 and TRBJ2-3, with D possibly matching TRBD2 (5 bases). Trimming took off 1 base at V and 11 bases at J, with 7 bases between the two ends. Germline assignment: CDR1 SGHTA and CDR2 FQGNSA. The CDR3 runs to 11 residues.

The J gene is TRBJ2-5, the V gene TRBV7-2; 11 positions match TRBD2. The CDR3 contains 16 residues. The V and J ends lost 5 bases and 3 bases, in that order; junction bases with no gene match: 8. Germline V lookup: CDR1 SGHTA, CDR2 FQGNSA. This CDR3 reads CASSLQLAGAEETQYF. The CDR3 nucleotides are TGTGCCAGCAGCCTCCAACTAGCGGGGGCTGAAGAGACCCAGTACTTC.

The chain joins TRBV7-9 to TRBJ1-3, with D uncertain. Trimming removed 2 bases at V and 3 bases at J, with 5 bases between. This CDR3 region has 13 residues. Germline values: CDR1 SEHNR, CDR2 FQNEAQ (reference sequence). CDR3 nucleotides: TGTGCCAGCAGCTTATTGGTTGGAAACACCATATATTTT. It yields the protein CASSLLVGNTIYF.

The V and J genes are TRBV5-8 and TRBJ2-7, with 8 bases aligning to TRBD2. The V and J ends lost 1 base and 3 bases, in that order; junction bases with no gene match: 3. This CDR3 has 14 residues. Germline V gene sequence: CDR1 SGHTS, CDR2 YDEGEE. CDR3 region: CASSLSSGGYEQYV. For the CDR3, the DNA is TGTGCCAGCAGCTTGTCCAGCGGGGGCTACGAGCAGTACGTC.

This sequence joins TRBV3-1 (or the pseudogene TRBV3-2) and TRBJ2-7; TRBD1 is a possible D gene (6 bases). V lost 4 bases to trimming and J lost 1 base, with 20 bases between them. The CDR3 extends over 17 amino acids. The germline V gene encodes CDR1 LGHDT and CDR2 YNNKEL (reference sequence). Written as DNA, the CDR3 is TGTGCCAGCAGCCCTTATACCCGCAGGGGTCGGTCCTACGAGCAGTACGTC. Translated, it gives CASSPYTRRGRSYEQYV.

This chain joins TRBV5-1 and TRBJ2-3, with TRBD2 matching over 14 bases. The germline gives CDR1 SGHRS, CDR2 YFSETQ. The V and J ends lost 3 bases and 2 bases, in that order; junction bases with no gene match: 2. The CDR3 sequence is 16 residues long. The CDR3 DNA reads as TGCGCCAGCAGCTGGACTAGCGGGGGGAACACAGATACGCAGTATTTT. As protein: CASSWTSGGNTDTQYF.

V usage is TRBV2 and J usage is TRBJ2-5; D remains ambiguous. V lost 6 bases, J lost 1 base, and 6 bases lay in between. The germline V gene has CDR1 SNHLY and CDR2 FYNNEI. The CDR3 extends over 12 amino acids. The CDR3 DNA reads TGTGCCAGCAGGCGGATCCAAGAGACCCAGTACTTC. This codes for CASRRIQETQYF.

CDR3 coding DNA: TGTGCCGCGAGGCGGGGGGGAGACAGTTTGGGGCAGTTCTTC. Its protein product is CAARRGGDSLGQFF. The rearrangement links TRBV15 to TRBJ2-1, with 9 bases identical to TRBD2. V shed 11 bases and J 12 bases; nucleotides not matched to a gene: 17. Germline loops: CDR1 LNHNV, CDR2 YYDKDF (reference sequence). The CDR3 consists of 14 residues.

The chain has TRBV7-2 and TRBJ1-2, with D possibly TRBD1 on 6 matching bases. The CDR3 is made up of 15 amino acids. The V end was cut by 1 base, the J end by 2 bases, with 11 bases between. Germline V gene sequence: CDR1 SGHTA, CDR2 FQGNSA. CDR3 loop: CASSLGPQGNYGYTF. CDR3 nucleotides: TGTGCCAGCAGCTTAGGCCCCCAGGGGAACTATGGCTACACCTTC. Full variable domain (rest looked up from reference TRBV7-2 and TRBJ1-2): GAGVSQSPSNKVTEKGKDVELRCDPISGHTALYWYRQSLGQGLEFLIYFQGNSAPDKSGLPSDRFSAERTGGSVSTLTIQRTQQEDSAVYLCASSLGPQGNYGYTFGSGTRLTVV.

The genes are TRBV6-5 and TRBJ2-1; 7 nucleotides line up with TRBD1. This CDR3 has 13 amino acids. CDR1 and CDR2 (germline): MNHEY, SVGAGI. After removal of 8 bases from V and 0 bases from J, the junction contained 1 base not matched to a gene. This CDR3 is CASRDSSYNEQFF. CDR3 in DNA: TGTGCCAGCCGGGACAGCTCCTACAATGAGCAGTTCTTC.